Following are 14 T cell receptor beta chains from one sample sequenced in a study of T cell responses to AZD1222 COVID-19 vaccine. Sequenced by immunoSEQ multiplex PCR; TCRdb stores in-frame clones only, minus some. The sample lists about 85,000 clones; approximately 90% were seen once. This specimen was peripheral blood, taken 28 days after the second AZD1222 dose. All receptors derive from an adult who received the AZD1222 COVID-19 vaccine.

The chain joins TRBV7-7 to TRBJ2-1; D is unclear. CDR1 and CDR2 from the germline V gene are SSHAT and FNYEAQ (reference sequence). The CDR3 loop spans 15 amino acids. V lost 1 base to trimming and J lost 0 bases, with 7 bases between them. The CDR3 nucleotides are TGTGCCAGCAGCTTAGGCCTGAGCTCCTACAATGAGCAGTTCTTC. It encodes CASSLGLSSYNEQFF.

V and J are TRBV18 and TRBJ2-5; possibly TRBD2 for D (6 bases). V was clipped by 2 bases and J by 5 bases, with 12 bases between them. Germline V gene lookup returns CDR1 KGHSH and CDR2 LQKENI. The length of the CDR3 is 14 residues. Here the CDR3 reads CASSPRLGRETQYF. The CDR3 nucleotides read TGTGCCAGCTCACCAAGGTTGGGGAGGGAGACCCAGTACTTC.

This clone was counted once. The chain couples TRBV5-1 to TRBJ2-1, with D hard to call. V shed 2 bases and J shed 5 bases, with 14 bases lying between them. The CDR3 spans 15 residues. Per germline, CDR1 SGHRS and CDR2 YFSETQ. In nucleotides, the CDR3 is TGCGCCAGCAGCTTTATGTGGGGAAGAAACAATGAGCAGTTCTTC. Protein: CASSFMWGRNNEQFF.

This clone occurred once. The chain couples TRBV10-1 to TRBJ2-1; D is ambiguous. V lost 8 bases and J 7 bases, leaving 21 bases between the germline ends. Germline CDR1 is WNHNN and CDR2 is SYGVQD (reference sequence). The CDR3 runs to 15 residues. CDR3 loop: CASSSLVGSRNEQFF. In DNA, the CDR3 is TGCGCCAGCTCCTCCCTAGTGGGTTCGCGGAATGAGCAGTTCTTC.

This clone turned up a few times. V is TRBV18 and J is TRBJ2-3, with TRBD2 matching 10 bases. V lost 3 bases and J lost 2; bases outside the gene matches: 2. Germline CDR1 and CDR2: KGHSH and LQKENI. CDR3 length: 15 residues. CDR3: CASSPSGRDTDTQYF. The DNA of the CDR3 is TGTGCCAGCTCACCGAGCGGGAGGGACACAGATACGCAGTATTTT.

The CDR3: CASSSGISYEQYF. CDR3 DNA: TGTGCCAGCAGCTCAGGGATTTCCTACGAGCAGTACTTC. The V call is TRBV5-4, the J call TRBJ2-7; D perhaps matches TRBD1 (5 bases). Germline CDR1 reads SGHNT; CDR2 reads YYREEE (reference sequence). Trimming removed 3 bases from V and 1 base from J, with 8 bases in between. The CDR3 sequence is 13 residues long.

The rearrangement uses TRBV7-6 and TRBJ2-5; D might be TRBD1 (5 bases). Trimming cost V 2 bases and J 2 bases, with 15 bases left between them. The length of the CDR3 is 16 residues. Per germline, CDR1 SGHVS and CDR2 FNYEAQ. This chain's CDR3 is CASSLPTGLGQETQYF. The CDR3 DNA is TGTGCCAGCAGCTTACCTACAGGTTTGGGGCAAGAGACCCAGTACTTC. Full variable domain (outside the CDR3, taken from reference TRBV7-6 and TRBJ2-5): GAGVSQSPRYKVTKRGQDVALRCDPISGHVSLYWYRQALGQGPEFLTYFNYEAQQDKSGLPNDRFSAERPEGSISTLTIQRTEQRDSAMYRCASSLPTGLGQETQYFGPGTRLLVL.

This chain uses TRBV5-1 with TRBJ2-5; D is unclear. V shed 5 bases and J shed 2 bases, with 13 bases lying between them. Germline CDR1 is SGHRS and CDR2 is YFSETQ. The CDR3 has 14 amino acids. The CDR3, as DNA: TGCGCCAGCAGAGTAGGTCCGACGCAAGAGACCCAGTACTTC. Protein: CASRVGPTQETQYF. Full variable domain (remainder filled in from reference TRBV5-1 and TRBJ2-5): KAGVTQTPRYLIKTRGQQVTLSCSPISGHRSVSWYQQTPGQGLQFLFEYFSETQRNKGNFPGRFSGRQFSNSRSEMNVSTLELGDSALYLCASRVGPTQETQYFGPGTRLLVL.

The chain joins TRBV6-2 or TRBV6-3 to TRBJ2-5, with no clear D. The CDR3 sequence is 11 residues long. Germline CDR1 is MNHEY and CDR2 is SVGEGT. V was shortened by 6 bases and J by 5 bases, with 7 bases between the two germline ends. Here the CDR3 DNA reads TGTGCCAGCAGCCCGCAGGAGACCCAGTACTTC. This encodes CASSPQETQYF.

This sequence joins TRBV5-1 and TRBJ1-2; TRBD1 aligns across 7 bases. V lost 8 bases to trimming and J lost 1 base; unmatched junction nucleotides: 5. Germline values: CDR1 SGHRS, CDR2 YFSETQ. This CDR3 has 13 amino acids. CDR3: CASDRDGNYGYTF. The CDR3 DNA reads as TGCGCCAGTGACAGGGATGGTAACTATGGCTACACCTTC. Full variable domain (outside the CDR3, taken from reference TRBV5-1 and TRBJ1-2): KAGVTQTPRYLIKTRGQQVTLSCSPISGHRSVSWYQQTPGQGLQFLFEYFSETQRNKGNFPGRFSGRQFSNSRSEMNVSTLELGDSALYLCASDRDGNYGYTFGSGTRLTVV.

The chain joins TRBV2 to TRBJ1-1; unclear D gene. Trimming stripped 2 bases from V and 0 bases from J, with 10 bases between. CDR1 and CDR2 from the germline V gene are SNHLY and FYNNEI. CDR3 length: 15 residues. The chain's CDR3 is CASSERAIMNTEAFF. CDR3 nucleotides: TGTGCCAGCAGTGAAAGAGCAATCATGAACACTGAAGCTTTCTTT. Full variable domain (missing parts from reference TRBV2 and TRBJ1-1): EPEVTQTPSHQVTQMGQEVILRCVPISNHLYFYWYRQILGQKVEFLVSFYNNEISEKSEIFDDQFSVERPDGSNFTLKIRSTKLEDSAMYFCASSERAIMNTEAFFGQGTRLTVV.

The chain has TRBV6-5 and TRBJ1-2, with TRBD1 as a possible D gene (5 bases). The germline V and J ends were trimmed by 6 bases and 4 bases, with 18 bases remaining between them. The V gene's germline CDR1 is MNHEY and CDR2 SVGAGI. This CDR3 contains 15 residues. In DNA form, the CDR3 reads TGTGCCAGCAGCCTCACCCCAGGGAGCTCCTATGGCTACACCTTC. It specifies CASSLTPGSSYGYTF.

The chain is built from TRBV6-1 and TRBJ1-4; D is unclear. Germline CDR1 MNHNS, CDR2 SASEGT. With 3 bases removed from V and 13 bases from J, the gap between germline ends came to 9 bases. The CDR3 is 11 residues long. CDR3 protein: CASSEDSRLFF. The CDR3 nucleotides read TGTGCCAGCAGTGAGGATTCTCGACTGTTTTTT.

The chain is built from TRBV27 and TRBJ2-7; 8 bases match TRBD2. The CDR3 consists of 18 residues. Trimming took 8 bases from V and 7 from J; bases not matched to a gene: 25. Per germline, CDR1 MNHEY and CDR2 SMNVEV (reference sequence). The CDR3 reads CASPTPPAGDSKLQEQYF. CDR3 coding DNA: TGTGCCAGCCCGACGCCGCCAGCGGGAGATTCAAAACTACAGGAGCAGTACTTC.